Listed below are T cell receptor beta chains from one sample, sequenced in a study of CD8+CD57+ T cells in acquired aplastic anemia. In TCRdb, the reads were re-called with MiXCR into one record per CDR3 protein. Found here are 35,000 to 45,000 distinct CDR3 sequences, 68% of them singletons; the top ten hold about 22%. Sequences were obtained from sorted CD4+, CD8+, or CD8+CD57+ T cells (not recorded which) from PBMCs. These receptors were obtained from a human donor in good health, serving as a control. The CDR3 runs from the conserved cysteine through the conserved F or W. Fields, in order: D gene, V gene, CDR3 length, clone size, J gene, CDR3 DNA, CDR3 protein. The D gene is left open where the match is weak. Part of the rows lack a size; the others show once, few, many or a class for expanded clones.

D: TRBD2
V: TRBV10-1
length: 17
size: .
J: TRBJ2-5
DNA: TGCGCCAGCAGTGAGTTTCCTAGCGGGAGGGCCGGAAAGACCCAGTACTTC
CDR3: CASSEFPSGRAGKTQYF

D: .
V: TRBV4-3
length: 17
size: many
J: TRBJ1-6
DNA: TGCGCCAGCAGCCAAGATCTCCTACCAGGGGATAATTCACCCCTCCACTTT
CDR3: CASSQDLLPGDNSPLHF

D: TRBD1
V: TRBV10-3
length: 17
size: few
J: TRBJ1-4
DNA: TGTGCCTTCAGCCGGGACAGGGAGCCCCTCACTAATGAAAAACTGTTCTTT
CDR3: CAFSRDREPLTNEKLFF

D: TRBD1
V: TRBV25-1
length: 16
size: .
J: TRBJ2-1
DNA: TGTGCCAGCAGTGATCCCGGGACAGGGCCCTACAATGAGCAGTTCTTC
CDR3: CASSDPGTGPYNEQFF

D: .
V: TRBV20-1
length: 15
size: once
J: TRBJ2-7
DNA: TGCAGCGCTATCCCCGCCAGGGCAGGGACCTACGAGCAGCACTTC
CDR3: CSAIPARAGTYEQHF

D: TRBD1
V: TRBV2
length: 13
size: .
J: TRBJ2-7
DNA: TGTGCCAGCAGCGGACAGGCCCGGTACGAGCAGTACTTC
CDR3: CASSGQARYEQYF

D: .
V: TRBV25-1
length: 12
size: .
J: TRBJ2-1
DNA: TGTGCCAGCAGTGGGCAGGGCAATGAGCAGTTCTTC
CDR3: CASSGQGNEQFF

D: .
V: TRBV7-9
length: 16
size: many
J: TRBJ1-1
DNA: TGTGCCATCCTACAATCGACACCCTTGAGGGTCACTGAAGCTTTCTTT
CDR3: CAILQSTPLRVTEAFF

D: .
V: TRBV4-1
length: 14
size: .
J: TRBJ1-1
DNA: TGCGCCAGCAGCCGGAATACAGGGAGCACTGAAGCTTTCTTT
CDR3: CASSRNTGSTEAFF

D: TRBD1
V: TRBV9
length: 16
size: .
J: TRBJ1-1
DNA: TGTGCCAGCAGCCCCAGGACAGGGGGAGGGGGCACTGAAGCTTTCTTT
CDR3: CASSPRTGGGGTEAFF

D: TRBD2
V: TRBV11-1
length: 17
size: .
J: TRBJ2-2
DNA: TGTGCCAGCAGCTTAGCCCAAGCGGGAGGGTCGGCCGGGGAGCTGTTTTTT
CDR3: CASSLAQAGGSAGELFF

D: TRBD1
V: TRBV6-4
length: 15
size: many
J: TRBJ1-1
DNA: TGTGCCAGCAGTCCAAACACAGGGGGAGGGTCTGAAGCTTTCTTT
CDR3: CASSPNTGGGSEAFF

D: TRBD1
V: TRBV7-3
length: 14
size: once
J: TRBJ1-1
DNA: TGTGCCAGCAGTTTGACAGGGGCTAACACTGAAGCTTTCTTT
CDR3: CASSLTGANTEAFF

D: TRBD1
V: TRBV24-1
length: 17
size: .
J: TRBJ1-6
DNA: TGTGCCACCAGTGATTTGATTCGTGACAGGGGGCATTCACCCCTCCACTTT
CDR3: CATSDLIRDRGHSPLHF

D: .
V: TRBV24-1
length: 14
size: .
J: TRBJ1-2
DNA: TGTGCCACCAGTGATTCCGGACAGAACTATGGCTACACCTTC
CDR3: CATSDSGQNYGYTF

D: .
V: TRBV24-1
length: 14
size: .
J: TRBJ2-7
DNA: TGTGCCACCAGTGAGGCAGGGAATAGCTACGAGCAGTACTTC
CDR3: CATSEAGNSYEQYF

D: .
V: TRBV19
length: 14
size: once
J: TRBJ1-5
DNA: TGTGCCAGTAGTATAACCAGCCACAATCAGCCCCAGCATTTT
CDR3: CASSITSHNQPQHF

D: TRBD1
V: TRBV5-1
length: 15
size: .
J: TRBJ2-3
DNA: TGCGCCAGCAGTGGGGACAGGAGCCTCACAGATACGCAGTATTTT
CDR3: CASSGDRSLTDTQYF

D: .
V: TRBV10-3
length: 12
size: .
J: TRBJ1-1
DNA: TGTGCCATCAGTGCGGTGAACACTGAAGCTTTCTTT
CDR3: CAISAVNTEAFF

D: TRBD1
V: TRBV2
length: 15
size: once
J: TRBJ1-1
DNA: TGTGCCAGCACTTTAGGTGCGGGACAGGGTGCTGAAGCTTTCTTT
CDR3: CASTLGAGQGAEAFF

D: .
V: TRBV7-9
length: 15
size: .
J: TRBJ1-2
DNA: TGTGCCAGCAGCCATCAAGGTTTAGGGGTCTACGGCTACACCTTC
CDR3: CASSHQGLGVYGYTF

D: .
V: TRBV19
length: 14
size: .
J: TRBJ1-2
DNA: TGTGCCAGTAGTCGGCCCAGCGCTCACTATGGCTACACCTTC
CDR3: CASSRPSAHYGYTF

D: .
V: TRBV5-1
length: 11
size: .
J: TRBJ2-7
DNA: TGCGCCAGCAGCTTGGCCTCTGAGCAGTACTTC
CDR3: CASSLASEQYF

D: .
V: TRBV10-3
length: 13
size: few
J: TRBJ1-2
DNA: TGTGCCATCAGTGAGTCGACGGGAGATGGCTACACCTTC
CDR3: CAISESTGDGYTF

D: .
V: TRBV11-2
length: 14
size: many
J: TRBJ2-7
DNA: TGTGCCAGCAGCTTAGAAACGGACAACTACGAGCAGTACTTC
CDR3: CASSLETDNYEQYF

D: TRBD1
V: TRBV19
length: 16
size: .
J: TRBJ2-1
DNA: TGTGCCAGTAGCACCGACCGGGACAGAGTCTACAATGAGCAGTTCTTC
CDR3: CASSTDRDRVYNEQFF

D: TRBD2
V: TRBV6-1
length: 17
size: many
J: TRBJ2-1
DNA: TGTGCCAGCAGTGAAAACGGAGGCGGGGGGGCAGTCGGTGAGCAGTTCTTC
CDR3: CASSENGGGGAVGEQFF

D: .
V: TRBV20-1
length: 12
size: .
J: TRBJ2-2
DNA: TGCAGTGCTAGATCCGGTACCGGGGAGCTGTTTTTT
CDR3: CSARSGTGELFF

D: .
V: TRBV28
length: 17
size: .
J: TRBJ1-5
DNA: TGTGCCAGCAGTTTATCGAGCAGGGACCCGATGGATCAGCCCCAGCATTTT
CDR3: CASSLSSRDPMDQPQHF

D: .
V: TRBV7-2
length: 13
size: .
J: TRBJ1-5
DNA: TGTGCCAGCAGTCGACAGTACAATCAGCCCCAGCATTTT
CDR3: CASSRQYNQPQHF

D: TRBD1
V: TRBV13
length: 13
size: few
J: TRBJ2-7
DNA: TGTGCCAGCAGCCGACAGGGCACCTACGAGCAGTACTTC
CDR3: CASSRQGTYEQYF

D: .
V: TRBV20-1
length: 11
size: .
J: TRBJ2-3
DNA: TGCAGTGCTATTGGGGGGGATACGCAGTATTTT
CDR3: CSAIGGDTQYF

D: TRBD1
V: TRBV5-1
length: 15
size: .
J: TRBJ1-2
DNA: TGCGCCAGCAGCTTAGCCGGGACAGGGCGGTATGGCTACACCTTC
CDR3: CASSLAGTGRYGYTF

D: .
V: TRBV10-3
length: 11
size: .
J: TRBJ2-1
DNA: TGTGCCATCAGTGATGTTGATGAGCAGTTCTTC
CDR3: CAISDVDEQFF

D: .
V: TRBV20-1
length: 15
size: .
J: TRBJ2-3
DNA: TGCAGTGCTAGAGATTTCGGGGGTACTACAGATACGCAGTATTTT
CDR3: CSARDFGGTTDTQYF

D: .
V: TRBV7-3
length: 13
size: .
J: TRBJ1-2
DNA: TGTGCCAGCAGCTTCCGATCTAACTATGGCTACACCTTC
CDR3: CASSFRSNYGYTF

D: TRBD1
V: TRBV7-9
length: 14
size: many
J: TRBJ2-2
DNA: TGTGCCAGCAGCTCCCGACAGGGGACCGGGGAGCTGTTTTTT
CDR3: CASSSRQGTGELFF

D: .
V: TRBV10-3
length: 15
size: .
J: TRBJ2-7
DNA: TGTGCCATCAGTGTGGGGACCTCCTCTACCTACGAGCAGTACTTC
CDR3: CAISVGTSSTYEQYF

D: TRBD1
V: TRBV7-8
length: 12
size: .
J: TRBJ1-1
DNA: TGTGCCAGCAGCTTAGGAGGGGGCCAAGCTTTCTTT
CDR3: CASSLGGGQAFF

D: .
V: TRBV27
length: 13
size: many
J: TRBJ1-1
DNA: TGTGCCAGCAGTTTTGGGATGAACACTGAAGCTTTCTTT
CDR3: CASSFGMNTEAFF

D: .
V: TRBV9
length: 12
size: .
J: TRBJ1-3
DNA: TGTGCCAGCAGCCCCAACCTAGACACCATATATTTT
CDR3: CASSPNLDTIYF

D: TRBD1
V: TRBV3-1
length: 17
size: many
J: TRBJ1-2
DNA: TGTGCCAGCAGCCAAGATCTCCTGACAGGGATCAACTATGGCTACACCTTC
CDR3: CASSQDLLTGINYGYTF

D: TRBD2
V: TRBV24-1
length: 14
size: .
J: TRBJ2-7
DNA: TGCGCCACTATATCTGCGGGAGGGCCTTGGGAGCAGTACTTC
CDR3: CATISAGGPWEQYF

D: .
V: TRBV7-6
length: 13
size: .
J: TRBJ1-5
DNA: TGTGCCAGCAGCTTTGGGGGCAATCAGCCCCAGCATTTT
CDR3: CASSFGGNQPQHF

D: TRBD1
V: TRBV15
length: 16
size: .
J: TRBJ1-2
DNA: TGTGCCACCAGCAAGAATCCGGGACAGGGGGCCAATGGCTACACCTTC
CDR3: CATSKNPGQGANGYTF

D: .
V: TRBV29-1
length: 12
size: .
J: TRBJ2-1
DNA: TGCAGCGTGTGGGAAAGGTACAATGAGCAGTTCTTC
CDR3: CSVWERYNEQFF

D: .
V: TRBV20-1
length: 13
size: .
J: TRBJ2-5
DNA: TGCAGTGCTAGAGACGAAAGCCTAGAGACCCAGTACTTC
CDR3: CSARDESLETQYF

D: TRBD1
V: TRBV5-1
length: 15
size: .
J: TRBJ1-1
DNA: TGCGCCAGCAGGTCACTGACAGGGAGTGTCACTGAAGCTTTCTTT
CDR3: CASRSLTGSVTEAFF

D: .
V: TRBV6-1
length: 15
size: .
J: TRBJ1-6
DNA: TGTGCCAGCAGTGACAGTACGGGGTGGAATTCACCCCTCCACTTT
CDR3: CASSDSTGWNSPLHF

D: .
V: TRBV25-1
length: 15
size: .
J: TRBJ1-4
DNA: TGTGCCAGCAGTGATTGGGGTCCTCCTAATGAAAAACTGTTTTTT
CDR3: CASSDWGPPNEKLFF

D: TRBD2
V: TRBV29-1
length: 16
size: .
J: TRBJ2-5
DNA: TGCAGCGTTGAAGCCCCGACTAGCGGGGGGGATGAGACCCAGTACTTC
CDR3: CSVEAPTSGGDETQYF

D: .
V: TRBV19
length: 15
size: .
J: TRBJ1-2
DNA: TGTGCCAGTAGTACCACGGACATCATCAACCATGGCTACACCTTC
CDR3: CASSTTDIINHGYTF

D: TRBD2
V: TRBV19
length: 15
size: .
J: TRBJ2-1
DNA: TGTGCCAGTAGTATAACCGCGGGGGGGCCGAGCGAGCAGTTCTTC
CDR3: CASSITAGGPSEQFF

D: .
V: TRBV15
length: 14
size: .
J: TRBJ1-5
DNA: TGTGCCACCAGCAGAGATTTTAGCAATCAGCCCCAGCATTTT
CDR3: CATSRDFSNQPQHF